The next 13 T cell receptor beta chains were all read from a single sample in a study of T cell responses to AZD1222 COVID-19 vaccine. The method was immunoSEQ multiplex PCR; TCRdb's version includes in-frame clones alone and lacks a portion of them. The table shows about 140,000 clones, with 93% occurring only once. The specimen was peripheral blood, collected on day 0 of MenACWY control vaccination. These receptors originate from an adult in good health.

The CDR3: CAGNKGGQGNTIYF. CDR3 in DNA: TGTGCCGGCAATAAAGGGGGGCAGGGAAACACCATATATTTT. This chain joins TRBV30 and TRBJ1-3; perhaps TRBD1 as D (6 bases). V shed 8 bases and J shed 4 bases, with 18 bases lying between them. The germline CDR1 and CDR2 sequences are GTSNPN and SVGIG (reference sequence). CDR3 length equals 14 residues.

This clone was picked up one time. V gene TRBV13 combines with J gene TRBJ2-7; 7 bases map to TRBD1. The V gene end was trimmed by 5 bases and the J gene end by 2 bases; junction bases not matched to a gene: 12. Germline CDR1 and CDR2: PRHDT and FYEKMQ (reference sequence). The CDR3 is 16 amino acids. CDR3 sequence reads: CASSPMGDSLTYEQYF. DNA of the CDR3: TGTGCCAGCAGCCCGATGGGGGACAGCTTAACCTACGAGCAGTACTTC.

This rearrangement joins TRBV7-9 to TRBJ1-2; D is uncertain. The CDR3 consists of 15 residues. Looked up from germline, CDR1 is SEHNR and CDR2 is FQNEAQ (reference sequence). V gave up 5 bases and J gave up 0 bases, with 13 bases separating them. The CDR3 here is CASSPRRGANYGYTF. CDR3 DNA: TGTGCCAGCAGCCCCCGACGGGGAGCTAACTATGGCTACACCTTC.

This rearrangement joins TRBV10-1 to TRBJ1-2; the D gene is possibly TRBD1 (6 bases). There are 15 residues in the CDR3. V was trimmed by 0 bases and J by 8 bases, leaving 16 bases between them. Germline values: CDR1 WNHNN, CDR2 SYGVQD (reference sequence). The chain's CDR3 is CASSESPGAPWGYTF. Written as DNA, the CDR3 is TGCGCCAGCAGTGAGTCTCCAGGGGCGCCGTGGGGCTACACCTTC.

This chain links TRBV3-1 (or the pseudogene TRBV3-2) with TRBJ1-6; D not certain. This CDR3 region has 15 residues. CDR1 and CDR2 from the germline V gene are LGHDT and YNNKEL (reference sequence). V lost 4 bases, J lost 8 bases, and 15 bases lay in between. Here the CDR3 reads CASSRNPLGDSPLHF. CDR3 nucleotides: TGTGCCAGCAGCCGCAATCCGCTTGGAGATTCACCCCTCCACTTT.

The rearrangement links TRBV7-9 to TRBJ2-3; possibly TRBD2 for D (7 bases). The germline V and J ends were trimmed by 7 bases and 4 bases, with 18 bases remaining between them. Looked up from germline, CDR1 is SEHNR and CDR2 is FQNEAQ (reference sequence). CDR3 length: 15 residues. This chain's CDR3 is CASTNQGGRADTQYF. The DNA of the CDR3 is TGTGCCAGCACCAACCAAGGGGGGAGGGCAGATACGCAGTATTTT.

V and J are TRBV28 and TRBJ2-5; D is undetermined. The ends were cut back, 8 bases at V and 5 bases at J, with 6 bases in the middle. This CDR3 is 10 amino acids long. Germline V gives CDR1 MDHEN, CDR2 SYDVKM. The CDR3 bases are TGTGCCAGCGCTGGGGAGACCCAGTACTTC. This codes for CASAGETQYF.

This clone came up a few times. The chain has TRBV5-4 and TRBJ1-6; the D gene is possibly TRBD1 (6 bases). This CDR3 spans 14 amino acids. The germline V gene has CDR1 SGHNT and CDR2 YYREEE (reference sequence). Between the trimmed V and J ends, which lost 4 bases and 5 bases, there was a span of 10 bases. The CDR3 region has the DNA TGTGCCAGCAGCGTGGGGGCTGATAATTCACCCCTCCACTTT. Residues: CASSVGADNSPLHF.

This clone has only one observation. The rearrangement joins TRBV7-9 to TRBJ2-1; tentatively, D is TRBD1 (5 bases). CDR1 and CDR2 from the germline V gene are SEHNR and FQNEAQ (reference sequence). Trimming stripped 2 bases from V and 3 bases from J, with 11 bases between. The length of the CDR3 is 15 residues. CDR3 amino acids: CASSLSGRVYNEQFF. The DNA of the CDR3 is TGTGCCAGCAGCTTATCTGGCAGGGTCTACAATGAGCAGTTCTTC.

V is TRBV5-1 and J is TRBJ1-1; D remains unclear. The CDR3 consists of 18 residues. Germline loops: CDR1 SGHRS, CDR2 YFSETQ. Trimming cost V 5 bases and J 4 bases, with 27 bases left between them. The CDR3 DNA sequence: TGCGCCAGCAGAACTGGGATCGGCTCGGGATACCCTTCCACTGAAGCTTTCTTT. It codes for CASRTGIGSGYPSTEAFF.

The chain joins TRBV6-2 or TRBV6-3 to TRBJ1-2; D gene uncertain. V lost 0 bases, J lost 3 bases, and 8 bases lay in between. This CDR3 comprises 14 residues. Germline lookup yields CDR1 MNHEY and CDR2 SVGEGT. This chain's CDR3 is CASSYSAEDYGYTF. The CDR3, as DNA: TGTGCCAGCAGTTACTCTGCGGAAGACTATGGCTACACCTTC.

The V and J genes are TRBV28 and TRBJ1-3; D is possibly TRBD1 (5 bases). The germline gives CDR1 MDHEN, CDR2 SYDVKM. The germline V and J ends were trimmed by 6 bases and 1 base, with 16 bases remaining between them. The CDR3 contains 16 residues. CDR3 residues: CASSTEIGASGNTIYF. The CDR3, as DNA: TGTGCCAGCAGCACCGAGATAGGGGCATCTGGAAACACCATATATTTT.

V usage is TRBV10-3 and J usage is TRBJ1-1; D may be TRBD1 (6 bases). V was cut by 0 bases and J by 7 bases, with 12 bases left in between. CDR1 is ENHRY, CDR2 SYGVKD, per germline. The CDR3 covers 14 residues. In DNA form, the CDR3 reads TGTGCCATCAGTGAGTCCACAGGGCAGGGTGAAGCTTTCTTT. It yields the protein CAISESTGQGEAFF.